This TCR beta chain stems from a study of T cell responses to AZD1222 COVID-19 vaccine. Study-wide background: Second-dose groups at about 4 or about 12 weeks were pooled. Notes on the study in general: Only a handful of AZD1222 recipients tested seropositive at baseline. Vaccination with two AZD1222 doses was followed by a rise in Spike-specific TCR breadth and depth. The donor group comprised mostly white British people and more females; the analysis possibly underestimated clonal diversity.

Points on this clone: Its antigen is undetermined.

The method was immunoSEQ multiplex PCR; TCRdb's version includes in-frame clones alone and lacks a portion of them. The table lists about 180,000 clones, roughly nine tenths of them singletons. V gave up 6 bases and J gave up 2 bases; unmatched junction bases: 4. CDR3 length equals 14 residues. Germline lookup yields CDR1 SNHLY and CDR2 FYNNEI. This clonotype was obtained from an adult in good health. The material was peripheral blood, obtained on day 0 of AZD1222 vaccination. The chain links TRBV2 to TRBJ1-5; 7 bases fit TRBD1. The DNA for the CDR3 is TGTGCCAGCAGCCAAGACAGGGGCAATCAGCCCCAGCATTTT. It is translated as CASSQDRGNQPQHF.